This T cell receptor beta chain was captured by sequencing in a study of identical twins. Broader study findings: Surplus twin overlap in beta out-of-frame sequences was less pronounced.

V lost 6 bases to trimming and J lost 5 bases; unmatched junction nucleotides: 10. CDR3 size: 16 residues. Per the germline V gene, CDR1 is KGHSH and CDR2 is LQKENI. This clonotype was picked up a small number of times. What it recognizes is unknown. MiXCR, run by TCRdb on the 5' RACE reads, gives a single entry per CDR3 protein. The sample carries 540,000 or so distinct CDR3 sequences, 20% to 25% recorded once. These data also featured in a second study, about yellow fever vaccine responses in identical twins.

The chain combines TRBV18 with TRBJ2-7; 13 positions match TRBD2. The clonotype comes from a woman aged 18 to 35 in good health. Sequences were obtained from CD4+ T cells sorted from blood. The CDR3 nucleotides read TGTGCCAGCTCCCCGAGGACTAGCGGGAGTGGCGACGAGCAGTACTTC. Translating gives CASSPRTSGSGDEQYF. Full variable domain (outside the CDR3, taken from reference TRBV18 and TRBJ2-7): NAGVMQNPRHLVRRRGQEARLRCSPMKGHSHVYWYRQLPEEGLKFMVYLQKENIIDESGMPKERFSAEFPKEGPSILRIQQVVRGDSAAYFCASSPRTSGSGDEQYFGPGTRLTVT.